The 7 T cell receptor beta chains below come from one sample, sequenced in a study of blood T cell repertoires in COVID-19. Measured with immunoSEQ multiplex PCR; TCRdb has only the in-frame clones, and not every one. Of 100,000 to 150,000 clones in the sample, 77% are singletons; the top ten hold 7.9%. The sample was peripheral blood. The receptors originated from a human donor in a cohort sampled during active COVID-19.

The V gene is TRBV10-3, the J gene TRBJ2-7; 8 bases map to TRBD2. The J segment lost 2 bases and the V segment lost 0 bases, leaving 3 bases of the junction unmatched. The CDR3 consists of 15 residues. Germline V CDR1 and CDR2: ENHRY, SYGVKD. The CDR3 nucleotides are TGTGCCATCAGTGAGTCGATGCGGGGGGCCTACGAGCAGTACTTC. Translated: CAISESMRGAYEQYF.

V gene TRBV6-5 combines with J gene TRBJ2-7, with D perhaps TRBD2 (6 bases). The CDR3 length is 12 residues. V lost 2 bases to trimming and J lost 6 bases, with 8 bases between them. Germline-derived CDR1 and CDR2 are MNHEY and SVGAGI. CDR3: CASSYGGFEQYF. The CDR3 nucleotides are TGTGCCAGCAGTTACGGAGGGTTCGAGCAGTACTTC.

The chain has TRBV5-1 and TRBJ1-1; D unresolved. The CDR3 runs to 15 residues. The V gene lost 3 bases and the J gene lost 4 bases, with 16 bases spanning the gap. Germline V gene data show CDR1 as SGHRS and CDR2 as YFSETQ. CDR3 region: CASSSLPDGGTEAFF. The DNA for the CDR3 is TGCGCCAGCAGCTCGTTACCCGACGGCGGCACTGAAGCTTTCTTT.

The chain couples TRBV7-9 to TRBJ1-5; D unclear. Per germline, CDR1 SEHNR and CDR2 FQNEAQ (reference sequence). The CDR3 length is 14 residues. The germline V and J ends were trimmed by 6 bases and 0 bases, with 9 bases remaining between them. CDR3 nucleotides: TGTGCCAGCAGTCGAGACAATAGCAATCAGCCCCAGCATTTT. Amino acids: CASSRDNSNQPQHF.

The CDR3 here is CASSWLTGMNTEAFF. DNA of the CDR3: TGTGCCAGCAGCTGGCTGACAGGGATGAACACTGAAGCTTTCTTT. The genes are TRBV11-2 and TRBJ1-1; 7 bases line up with TRBD1. V shed 4 bases and J 0 bases; nucleotides not matched to a gene: 5. The germline gives CDR1 SGHAT, CDR2 FQNNGV. The CDR3 sequence is 15 residues long.

This clone came up a few times. The V and J genes are TRBV7-9 and TRBJ2-7; D possibly corresponds to TRBD2 (5 bases). The CDR3 totals 14 residues. Deletions cut 1 base from V and 9 bases from J, with 16 bases between. CDR1 is SEHNR and CDR2 is FQNEAQ in the germline V gene (reference sequence). As DNA, the CDR3 is TGTGCCAGCAGCTTAGGGACTGACTATACGACGCAGTACTTC. Translating gives CASSLGTDYTTQYF.

This clone has just a few counts. CDR3 region: CASSPGPEQYF. In DNA, the CDR3 is TGTGCCAGCTCCCCAGGCCCCGAGCAGTACTTC. The chain couples TRBV12-3 or TRBV12-4 to TRBJ2-7; no definite D call. The CDR3 totals 11 residues. V was clipped by 8 bases and J by 6 bases, with 11 bases between them.